The clone carrying this TCR beta chain was observed a handful of times. This sample was taken from a study of blood T cell repertoires in COVID-19. This CDR3 comprises 11 residues. V lost 4 bases and J lost 7, with 10 bases in between. Germline CDR1 is GTSNPN and CDR2 is SVGIG (reference sequence). Participants, roughly 18 to 100 years old, spanned about two dozen US areas. Clones were sequenced by immunoSEQ multiplex PCR, and TCRdb holds only the in-frame ones, with some missing. The sample records 250,000 to 300,000 clones, around 83% being singletons. J is TRBJ1-1 and V is TRBV30; D is perhaps TRBD1 (6 bases). Sequenced material: PBMCs or T cells enriched from blood (not recorded which). This receptor was taken from a man aged 40-55 years who had been exposed to COVID-19. The CDR3 DNA sequence: TGTGCCTGGATGACGACAGGTGAAGCTTTCTTT. Translation gives CAWMTTGEAFF.